These 8 T cell receptor beta chains were all obtained from the same sample, sequenced in a study of T cells in Graves' hyperthyroidism and ophthalmopathy. Amplified TCR beta CDR3 regions came from RNA transcripts. In the first-round RT-PCR of the TCR CDR3, the HTBI primer set was used. MiXCR, run by TCRdb on the multiplex PCR reads, gives a single entry per CDR3 protein. The table has hundreds of thousands of distinct CDR3 sequences, over 35% seen once; the top ten hold 7% to 10%. The sample consisted of blood. The receptors were sampled from a young man with Graves' hyperthyroidism.

The chain employs TRBV5-1 and TRBJ2-5; no clear D. V lost 0 bases, J lost 0 bases, and 9 bases lay in between. CDR3 length: 15 residues. Germline V gene lookup returns CDR1 SGHRS and CDR2 YFSETQ. The CDR3 coding sequence is TGCGCCAGCAGCTTGGCTTTTGCCAACCAAGAGACCCAGTACTTC. Translated, it gives CASSLAFANQETQYF.

The chain combines TRBV7-9 with TRBJ1-1; D gene ambiguous. Germline V lookup: CDR1 SEHNR, CDR2 FQNEAQ (reference sequence). The V end was cut by 5 bases, the J end by 0 bases, with 13 bases between. CDR3 length: 15 amino acids. For the CDR3, the DNA is TGTGCCAGCAGCCCCCCGCCTAGTTTGAACACTGAAGCTTTCTTT. Translated, it gives CASSPPPSLNTEAFF.

This chain joins TRBV2 and TRBJ1-5, with 11 bases lining up with TRBD1. Germline CDR1 reads SNHLY; CDR2 reads FYNNEI. V shed 10 bases, J shed 6 bases, and the junction held 8 bases outside the gene matches. This CDR3 comprises 14 residues. CDR3 nucleotide sequence: TGTGCCACCCTCGGACAGGGGGCAAGTCAGCCCCAGCATTTT. Amino acid sequence: CATLGQGASQPQHF. Full variable domain (rest looked up from reference TRBV2 and TRBJ1-5): EPEVTQTPSHQVTQMGQEVILRCVPISNHLYFYWYRQILGQKVEFLVSFYNNEISEKSEIFDDQFSVERPDGSNFTLKIRSTKLEDSAMYFCATLGQGASQPQHFGDGTRLSIL.

There are many counts of this clonotype. The CDR3 region has the DNA TGTGCCAGCACCGCGGTCAACACTGAAGCTTTCTTT. This sequence encodes CASTAVNTEAFF. The genes are TRBV5-6 and TRBJ1-1; D gene uncertain. The CDR3 is 12 residues long. Trimming removed 6 bases from V and 2 bases from J, with 8 bases in between. Germline CDR1 is SGHDT and CDR2 is YYEEEE.

This clonotype was detected many times. The chain is built from TRBV7-9 and TRBJ1-4; 7 bases map to TRBD1. With V trimmed by 5 bases and J by 4 bases, 7 bases remained unmatched. Germline loops: CDR1 SEHNR, CDR2 FQNEAQ (reference sequence). The CDR3 length is 15 residues. As DNA, the CDR3 is TGTGCCAGCAGCGTACCGGGACAGATTAATGAAAAACTGTTTTTT. Amino acids: CASSVPGQINEKLFF.

The chain links TRBV12-3 or TRBV12-4 to TRBJ2-7; D not certain. Trimming pared 4 bases from V and 6 bases from J, leaving 10 bases between. The length of the CDR3 is 12 residues. The CDR3 loop reads CASSSPATEQYF. CDR3 nucleotides: TGTGCCAGCAGTTCCCCAGCGACCGAGCAGTACTTC.

This clonotype has only a few counts. This sequence joins TRBV9 and TRBJ2-6; TRBD1 aligns across 9 bases. Trimming at V came to 4 bases and at J to 4 bases, leaving 12 bases not matched to a gene. Germline-derived CDR1 and CDR2 are SGDLS and YYNGEE. The CDR3 spans 18 residues. The CDR3 nucleotides read TGTGCCAGCAGCCACGGTCCCGGGACAGGGTTCGGGGCCAACGTCCTGACTTTC. It specifies CASSHGPGTGFGANVLTF.

This clonotype was recorded at least ten times. The chain uses TRBV9 and TRBJ1-5; D perhaps matches TRBD1 (5 bases). The CDR3 has 14 amino acids. From germline, CDR1 is SGDLS and CDR2 YYNGEE. V was cut by 4 bases and J by 3 bases, with 11 bases left in between. CDR3 residues: CASSPGRYNQPQHF. In DNA form, the CDR3 reads TGTGCCAGCAGCCCGGGACGGTACAATCAGCCCCAGCATTTT. Complete variable domain (other parts from reference TRBV9 and TRBJ1-5): DSGVTQTPKHLITATGQRVTLRCSPRSGDLSVYWYQQSLDQGLQFLIQYYNGEERAKGNILERFSAQQFPDLHSELNLSSLELGDSALYFCASSPGRYNQPQHFGDGTRLSIL.